Listed below are T cell receptor beta chains from one sample, sequenced in a study of CD8 T cells in Susac syndrome. TCRdb reanalysed the immunoSEQ multiplex PCR reads using MiXCR and keeps one entry per CDR3 protein. Here the sample spans 120,000 to 150,000 distinct CDR3 sequences, around 94% being singletons. Sequences were obtained from CD4+ T cells from PBMCs. These receptors came from a human donor in good health. The CDR3 runs from the conserved cysteine through the conserved F or W. The order of the fields is V gene, clone size, D gene, J gene, CDR3 protein, CDR3 DNA. D genes are given only for firm matches. Only part of the rows carry a size: once, few, many, or a class if the clone is expanded.

V gene: TRBV10-3; clone size: .; D gene: .; J gene: TRBJ2-2; CDR3 protein: CAISESGPTNTGELFF; CDR3 DNA: TGTGCCATCAGTGAATCGGGGCCGACGAACACCGGGGAGCTGTTTTTT
V gene: TRBV24-1; clone size: .; D gene: .; J gene: TRBJ2-1; CDR3 protein: CATSAWTTASRDEQFF; CDR3 DNA: TGTGCCACCAGTGCCTGGACTACCGCCTCGAGGGATGAGCAGTTCTTC
V gene: TRBV20-1; clone size: once; D gene: TRBD1; J gene: TRBJ1-5; CDR3 protein: CSARETGRPQPQHF; CDR3 DNA: TGCAGTGCTAGAGAGACAGGGCGGCCTCAGCCCCAGCATTTT
V gene: TRBV2; clone size: .; D gene: .; J gene: TRBJ1-2; CDR3 protein: CASSEGSGVYGYTF; CDR3 DNA: TGTGCCAGCAGTGAGGGGTCAGGGGTCTATGGCTACACCTTC
V gene: TRBV20-1; clone size: .; D gene: TRBD2; J gene: TRBJ2-7; CDR3 protein: CSARTSGRTYEQYF; CDR3 DNA: TGCAGTGCTAGAACTAGCGGGAGGACCTACGAGCAGTACTTC
V gene: TRBV20-1; clone size: once; D gene: TRBD2; J gene: TRBJ2-7; CDR3 protein: CSAVRLAEGNEQYF; CDR3 DNA: TGCAGTGCTGTACGACTAGCGGAGGGGAACGAGCAGTACTTC
V gene: TRBV27; clone size: .; D gene: TRBD1; J gene: TRBJ2-7; CDR3 protein: CASSAQYQSHRDRVLAGSYEQYF; CDR3 DNA: TGTGCCAGCAGCGCGCAGTACCAGTCCCACCGGGACAGGGTCCTTGCGGGCTCCTACGAGCAGTACTTC
V gene: TRBV5-1; clone size: .; D gene: .; J gene: TRBJ1-1; CDR3 protein: CASSLTGATTEAFF; CDR3 DNA: TGCGCCAGCAGCTTGACAGGAGCGACCACTGAAGCTTTCTTT
V gene: TRBV30; clone size: .; D gene: .; J gene: TRBJ1-1; CDR3 protein: CAWSSKDWGLLNTEAFF; CDR3 DNA: TGTGCCTGGAGTTCCAAGGACTGGGGACTGTTGAACACTGAAGCTTTCTTT
V gene: TRBV10-3; clone size: .; D gene: .; J gene: TRBJ2-1; CDR3 protein: CAISFTAVQTGANEQFF; CDR3 DNA: TGTGCCATCAGTTTCACCGCGGTCCAAACCGGGGCCAATGAGCAGTTCTTC
V gene: TRBV18; clone size: .; D gene: .; J gene: TRBJ2-7; CDR3 protein: CASSPTRSSYEQYF; CDR3 DNA: TGTGCCAGCTCACCGACTCGTAGCTCCTACGAGCAGTACTTC
V gene: TRBV24-1; clone size: .; D gene: .; J gene: TRBJ2-1; CDR3 protein: CATRNSGNEQFF; CDR3 DNA: TGTGCCACCAGGAATAGCGGCAATGAGCAGTTCTTC
V gene: TRBV7-9; clone size: .; D gene: .; J gene: TRBJ1-1; CDR3 protein: CASSFTGDTEAFF; CDR3 DNA: TGTGCCAGCAGCTTCACAGGCGACACTGAAGCTTTCTTT
V gene: TRBV27; clone size: .; D gene: .; J gene: TRBJ1-1; CDR3 protein: CASSFAFSRVNTEAFF; CDR3 DNA: TGTGCCAGCAGTTTTGCCTTCTCCAGGGTGAACACTGAAGCTTTCTTT
V gene: TRBV20-1; clone size: .; D gene: TRBD1; J gene: TRBJ1-5; CDR3 protein: CSARGRGSPGQPQHF; CDR3 DNA: TGCAGTGCTAGAGGCAGGGGGTCGCCGGGGCAGCCCCAGCATTTT
V gene: TRBV6-1; clone size: .; D gene: TRBD1; J gene: TRBJ2-3; CDR3 protein: CASGQTGGFTDTQYF; CDR3 DNA: TGTGCCAGCGGGCAGACAGGGGGTTTTACAGATACGCAGTATTTT
V gene: TRBV7-9; clone size: .; D gene: TRBD1; J gene: TRBJ1-2; CDR3 protein: CASSLLGQRDLNYGYTF; CDR3 DNA: TGTGCCAGCAGCTTACTGGGACAGAGAGACCTTAACTATGGCTACACCTTC